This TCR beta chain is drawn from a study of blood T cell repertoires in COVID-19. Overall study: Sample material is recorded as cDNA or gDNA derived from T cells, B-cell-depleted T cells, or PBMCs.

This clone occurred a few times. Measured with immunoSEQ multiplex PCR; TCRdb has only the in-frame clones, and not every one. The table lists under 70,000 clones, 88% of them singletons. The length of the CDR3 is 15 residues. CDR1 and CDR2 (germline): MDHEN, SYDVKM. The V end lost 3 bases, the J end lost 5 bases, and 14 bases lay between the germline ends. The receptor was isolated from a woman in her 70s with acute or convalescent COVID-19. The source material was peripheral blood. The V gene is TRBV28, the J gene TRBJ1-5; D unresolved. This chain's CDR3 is CASSFQFRYDQPQHF. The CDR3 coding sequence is TGTGCCAGCAGTTTTCAATTCAGGTACGATCAGCCCCAGCATTTT.